Listed here are 18 T cell receptor beta chains from one sample, sequenced in a study of T-cell reconstitution after alpha-beta-depleted transplantation in children. Unique molecular identifiers were used in preparing the TCRbeta library. TCRdb re-analysed the PCR reads in MiXCR, keeping a single row per CDR3 protein. The repertoire holds roughly 500,000 distinct CDR3 sequences, with 32% as singletons. The specimen comprised PBMCs from the stem cell graft donor, sampled from the stem cell graft. Source of these receptors: a human donor who donated a stem cell graft to a child with aplastic anemia.

The chain carries TRBV15 and TRBJ2-7; D is perhaps TRBD1 (6 bases). CDR1 and CDR2 (germline): LNHNV, YYDKDF (reference sequence). V was pared by 1 base and J by 3 bases, with 10 bases between. The CDR3 sequence is 14 residues long. CDR3 coding DNA: TGTGCCACCAGCAGAGGATGGACAGACTACGAGCAGTACTTC. It specifies CATSRGWTDYEQYF.

The table lists this clonotype with a few counts. CDR3 region: CASSTSGASTDTQYF. The CDR3 nucleotides read TGTGCCAGCAGTACTTCAGGGGCGAGCACAGATACGCAGTATTTT. The chain employs TRBV12-3 or TRBV12-4 and TRBJ2-3; TRBD1 is a possible D gene (6 bases). Deletions cut 5 bases from V and 0 bases from J, with 12 bases between. The CDR3 is 15 residues long.

This clonotype was found a few times. V is TRBV6-2 or TRBV6-3 and J is TRBJ2-1; 12 bases fit TRBD2. This CDR3 spans 16 amino acids. CDR1 and CDR2 from the germline V gene are MNHEY and SVGEGT. The J segment lost 11 bases and the V segment lost 5 bases, leaving 13 bases of the junction unmatched. CDR3 loop: CASSQTSGSHGYKQFF. Written as DNA, the CDR3 is TGTGCCAGCAGTCAGACTAGCGGGAGTCACGGGTACAAGCAGTTCTTC.

The chain uses TRBV7-2 and TRBJ2-7, with 10 bases matching TRBD2. The CDR3 is made up of 14 amino acids. Germline CDR1 is SGHTA and CDR2 is FQGNSA. Germline trimming cut 3 bases from V and 4 bases from J; bases unmatched to any gene: 3. CDR3 in DNA: TGTGCCAGCAGCTTCCTAGCGGGAGCATACGAGCAGTACGTC. Residues: CASSFLAGAYEQYV.

The rearrangement joins TRBV29-1 to TRBJ2-1; D may be TRBD1 (5 bases). This CDR3 is 11 amino acids long. Looked up from germline, CDR1 is SQVTM and CDR2 is ANQGSEA. The ends were cut back, 3 bases at V and 8 bases at J, with 8 bases in the middle. The CDR3 region has the DNA TGCAGCGTTGATTTCAGGGATGAGCAGTTCTTC. This codes for CSVDFRDEQFF.

The gene calls are TRBV4-2 and TRBJ2-1, with 7 bases matching TRBD2. This CDR3 comprises 16 residues. V gave up 1 base and J gave up 8 bases; unmatched junction bases: 11. Germline values: CDR1 LGHNA, CDR2 YNFKEQ. The CDR3 sequence is CASSQGEGGPIDEQFF. CDR3 DNA sequence: TGTGCCAGCAGCCAAGGCGAGGGAGGGCCCATAGATGAGCAGTTCTTC.

The chain has TRBV12-3 or TRBV12-4 and TRBJ1-3, with D unclear. This CDR3 has 15 residues. Between the trimmed V and J ends, which lost 3 bases and 8 bases, there was a span of 17 bases. The DNA of the CDR3 is TGTGCCAGCAGTTTGAACCATCCGGTGACGGACACCATATATTTT. Protein sequence: CASSLNHPVTDTIYF.

A few counts support this clonotype. The chain carries TRBV3-1 and TRBJ1-1; D is undetermined. The V end lost 4 bases, the J end lost 1 base, and 10 bases lay between the germline ends. This CDR3 is built from 14 residues. Germline V gives CDR1 LGHDT, CDR2 YNNKEL (reference sequence). The CDR3 sequence: CASSPSPENTEAFF. The CDR3 DNA reads as TGTGCCAGCAGCCCCTCTCCGGAGAACACTGAAGCTTTCTTT. The full variable domain, rest sourced from reference TRBV3-1 and TRBJ1-1, is DTAVSQTPKYLVTQMGNDKSIKCEQNLGHDTMYWYKQDSKKFLKIMFSYNNKELIINETVPNRFSPKSPDKAHLNLHINSLELGDSAVYFCASSPSPENTEAFFGQGTRLTVV.

This clonotype was detected only a few times. The chain is built from TRBV5-1 and TRBJ2-3; 8 bases fit TRBD1. Germline CDR1 reads SGHRS; CDR2 reads YFSETQ. V lost 7 bases and J lost 0; bases outside the gene matches: 10. This CDR3 spans 16 amino acids. CDR3 region: CASRDRTGLSTDTQYF. CDR3 in DNA: TGCGCCAGCCGAGACCGGACAGGGCTGAGCACAGATACGCAGTATTTT.

The chain combines TRBV29-1 with TRBJ2-5; perhaps D is TRBD1 or TRBD2 (6 bases each). The ends were cut back, 7 bases at V and 5 bases at J, with 20 bases in the middle. The CDR3 extends over 14 amino acids. CDR1 SQVTM and CDR2 ANQGSEA come from the germline V gene. The CDR3 DNA is TGCAGCGCGCAGTGGTCGGGGGCGGGCGAGACCCAGTACTTC. The encoded protein is CSAQWSGAGETQYF.

This clonotype was seen only a few times. The chain joins TRBV7-6 to TRBJ2-5; 10 positions agree with TRBD1. V lost 4 bases, J lost 5 bases, and 10 bases stayed unmatched. This CDR3 spans 16 amino acids. Germline V lookup: CDR1 SGHVS, CDR2 FNYEAQ. The CDR3: CASSSDLTGGRETQYF. In nucleotides, the CDR3 is TGTGCCAGCAGCTCAGATCTGACAGGGGGCAGGGAGACCCAGTACTTC.

The V call is TRBV29-1, the J call TRBJ1-2; 7 bases are shared with TRBD1. This CDR3 is built from 14 residues. Germline CDR1 and CDR2: SQVTM and ANQGSEA. Here the CDR3 DNA reads TGCAGTTATACGCCAGGGGGACGGCCTTGGGGCTACACCTTC. Its protein product is CSYTPGGRPWGYTF.

The V call is TRBV11-2, the J call TRBJ2-1, with 11 bases aligning to TRBD2. Germline assignment: CDR1 SGHAT and CDR2 FQNNGV. The CDR3 length is 18 residues. V gave up 10 bases and J gave up 6 bases; unmatched junction bases: 20. CDR3 protein: CAIPTALLAGGAGNEQFF. The CDR3 DNA reads TGTGCCATTCCGACGGCCCTGCTAGCGGGAGGAGCTGGCAATGAGCAGTTCTTC.

This clonotype appeared a few times. The chain uses TRBV25-1 and TRBJ2-5; D may be TRBD1 (6 bases). CDR1 and CDR2 from the germline V gene are MGHDK and SYGVNS. The CDR3 length is 15 residues. Trimming left V 5 bases short and J 1 base short, with 14 bases between. The CDR3 sequence: CASSSLTGFQETQYF. The CDR3 DNA reads TGTGCCAGCAGTTCCCTTACAGGGTTCCAAGAGACCCAGTACTTC. Filled out from reference TRBV25-1 and TRBJ2-5, the complete variable domain reads EADIYQTPRYLVIGTGKKITLECSQTMGHDKMYWYQQDPGMELHLIHYSYGVNSTEKGDLSSESTVSRIRTEHFPLTLESARPSHTSQYLCASSSLTGFQETQYFGPGTRLLVL.

V gene TRBV7-2 combines with J gene TRBJ2-1; TRBD2 agrees at 7 bases. The V and J ends lost 0 bases and 6 bases, in that order; junction bases with no gene match: 2. Germline CDR1 reads SGHTA; CDR2 reads FQGNSA. This CDR3 spans 14 amino acids. The CDR3 here is CASSLAGGVNEQFF. For the CDR3, the DNA is TGTGCCAGCAGCTTAGCGGGAGGGGTCAATGAGCAGTTCTTC.

This clonotype was picked up a small number of times. DNA for the CDR3: TGTGCCAGCAGTTCCCCGACAGATCCTGGAAACACCATATATTTT. Translated, it gives CASSSPTDPGNTIYF. The chain combines TRBV6-5 with TRBJ1-3, with D possibly matching TRBD1 (5 bases). Germline-derived CDR1 and CDR2 are MNHEY and SVGAGI. CDR3 length equals 15 residues. V shed 4 bases and J shed 2 bases, with 12 bases lying between them.

The V and J genes are TRBV29-1 and TRBJ1-3; D unresolved. The V gene lost 5 bases and the J gene lost 3 bases, with 11 bases spanning the gap. Germline V lookup: CDR1 SQVTM, CDR2 ANQGSEA. This CDR3 spans 13 amino acids. Here the CDR3 reads CSVTEGYGNTIYF. The CDR3 DNA sequence: TGCAGCGTTACTGAAGGATATGGAAACACCATATATTTT.

This clonotype was seen more than once but under ten times. This chain connects TRBV4-3 to TRBJ1-1; D perhaps matches TRBD1 (5 bases). The CDR3 is 15 amino acids. Germline values: CDR1 LGHNA, CDR2 YSLEER. Trimming took 2 bases from V and 5 from J, leaving 15 bases between them. The CDR3 loop reads CASSQLGQGSTEAFF. CDR3 nucleotides: TGCGCCAGCAGCCAACTGGGGCAGGGATCGACTGAAGCTTTCTTT.